Listed below are T cell receptor beta chains from one sample, sequenced in a study of shared clonotypes between healthy human individuals. Sequencing used immunoSEQ multiplex PCR; TCRdb keeps in-frame clones, though not all of them. In the table there are 400,000 to 500,000 clones, 76% of which are singletons. Sequenced input: PBMCs. The receptors were sampled from a woman aged 40 to 50 in good health. Some clones in this sample may be carry-over from other donors' samples. Each CDR3 is given with its conserved first and last residue. A D gene is named only where the DNA matches it firmly. A row's size may be missing; if present it is once, few, many or a size class.

J,V,D,size,CDR3,DNA
TRBJ2-2,TRBV9,TRBD2,NA,CASSVAGGLADNTGELFF,TGTGCCAGCAGCGTAGCTGGAGGGCTAGCGGATAACACCGGGGAGCTGTTTTTT
TRBJ2-5,TRBV27,NA,NA,CASSGYGSREETQYF,TGTGCCAGCAGTGGGTACGGATCAAGGGAAGAGACCCAGTACTTC
TRBJ1-1,TRBV11-2,NA,NA,CASSLDPGRGNTEAFF,TGTGCCAGCAGCTTAGATCCGGGCCGGGGGAACACTGAAGCTTTCTTT
TRBJ2-3,TRBV9,NA,NA,CASSVVPTPVSGTDTQYF,TGTGCCAGCAGCGTAGTACCGACACCCGTCTCGGGCACAGATACGCAGTATTTT
TRBJ2-7,TRBV7-8,NA,NA,CASSLAGAAMYEQYF,TGTGCCAGCAGCTTAGCTGGGGCAGCCATGTACGAGCAGTACTTC
TRBJ1-2,TRBV14,NA,few,CASSQDTGAYRNGYTF,TGTGCCAGCAGCCAAGATACGGGGGCTTACCGGAATGGCTACACCTTC
TRBJ2-5,TRBV4-1,NA,NA,CASSVGHQETQYF,TGCGCCAGCAGCGTGGGACACCAAGAGACCCAGTACTTC
TRBJ2-7,TRBV5-1,TRBD2,NA,CASSSTSGSYEQYF,TGCGCCAGCAGCTCTACTAGCGGATCCTACGAGCAGTACTTC
TRBJ2-1,TRBV4-2,NA,NA,CASSYHLGPYNEQFF,TGTGCCAGCAGCTATCACCTGGGCCCCTACAATGAGCAGTTCTTC
TRBJ1-4,TRBV9,NA,NA,CASSVGGSGEKLFF,TGTGCCAGCAGCGTAGGGGGCTCGGGTGAAAAACTGTTTTTT
TRBJ2-1,TRBV10-3,NA,NA,CAISDGGSGYNEQFF,TGTGCCATCAGTGATGGAGGGAGTGGGTACAATGAGCAGTTCTTC
TRBJ2-3,TRBV7-2,NA,NA,CASSRVGAGTDTQYF,TGTGCCAGCAGCCGAGTGGGGGCGGGCACAGATACGCAGTATTTT
TRBJ2-1,TRBV5-1,NA,NA,CASSLEYEQFF,TGCGCCAGCAGCTTGGAATATGAGCAGTTCTTC
TRBJ2-1,TRBV9,NA,few,CASSAGNEQFF,TGTGCCAGCAGCGCGGGAAATGAGCAGTTCTTC